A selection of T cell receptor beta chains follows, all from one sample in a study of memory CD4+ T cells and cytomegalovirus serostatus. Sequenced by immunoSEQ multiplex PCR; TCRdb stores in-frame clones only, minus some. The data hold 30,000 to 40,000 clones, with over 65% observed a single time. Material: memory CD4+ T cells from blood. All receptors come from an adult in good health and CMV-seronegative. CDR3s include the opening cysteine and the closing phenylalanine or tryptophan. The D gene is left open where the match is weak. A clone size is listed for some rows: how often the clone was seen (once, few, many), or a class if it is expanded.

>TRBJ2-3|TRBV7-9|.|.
CASSLAFGQATQYF
TGTGCCAGCAGCTTAGCCTTTGGTCAAGCTACGCAGTATTTT
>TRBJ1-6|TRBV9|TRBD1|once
CASSQGGQNSPLHF
TGTGCCAGCAGCCAGGGGGGGCAGAATTCACCCCTCCACTTT
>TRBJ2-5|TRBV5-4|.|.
CASSLARQETQYF
TGTGCCAGCAGCTTGGCCAGGCAAGAGACCCAGTACTTC
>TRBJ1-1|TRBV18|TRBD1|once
CASATGALGDTEAFF
TGTGCCAGCGCTACAGGGGCACTGGGGGACACTGAAGCTTTCTTT
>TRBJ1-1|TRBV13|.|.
CASSPPRRPGDRSPTEAFF
TGTGCCAGCAGCCCCCCTAGACGGCCAGGGGACCGATCCCCCACTGAAGCTTTCTTT
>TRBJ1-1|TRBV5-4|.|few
CASSPGIGGLGTEAFF
TGTGCCAGCAGCCCAGGGATCGGGGGCCTAGGCACTGAAGCTTTCTTT
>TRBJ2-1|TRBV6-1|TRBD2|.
CASSEYGTSLYNEQFF
TGTGCCAGCAGTGAATACGGGACTAGCCTTTACAATGAGCAGTTCTTC
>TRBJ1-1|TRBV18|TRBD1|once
CASSQGGRETEAFF
TGTGCCAGCTCGCAGGGGGGGAGAGAAACTGAAGCTTTCTTT
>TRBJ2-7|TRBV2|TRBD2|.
CASTPRTSTAYEQYF
TGTGCCAGCACCCCAAGGACTAGTACCGCCTACGAGCAGTACTTC
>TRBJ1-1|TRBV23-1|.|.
CASSQEGNTEAFF
TGCGCCAGCAGTCAAGAAGGGAACACTGAAGCTTTCTTT
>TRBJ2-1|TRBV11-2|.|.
CASSRADNEQFF
TGTGCCAGCAGCCGGGCCGACAATGAGCAGTTCTTC
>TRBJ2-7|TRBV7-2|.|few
CASSLQTGDYEQYF
TGTGCCAGCAGCTTACAAACAGGTGACTACGAGCAGTACTTC
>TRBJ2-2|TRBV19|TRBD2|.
CASSSRGVVTGELFF
TGTGCCAGTAGTTCCCGGGGGGTAGTGACCGGGGAGCTGTTTTTT
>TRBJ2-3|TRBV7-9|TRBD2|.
CASSLDGGAGDTQYF
TGTGCCAGCAGCTTAGACGGGGGGGCCGGTGATACGCAGTATTTT
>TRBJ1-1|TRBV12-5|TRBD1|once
CASGLPPGQRNTEAFF
TGTGCTAGTGGTTTGCCCCCGGGACAGCGGAACACTGAAGCTTTCTTT
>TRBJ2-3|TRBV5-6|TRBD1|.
CASSRGQGTDTQYF
TGTGCCAGCAGCCGAGGACAGGGGACAGATACGCAGTATTTT
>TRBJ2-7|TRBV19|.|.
CASSMVSNYEQYF
TGTGCCAGTAGTATGGTCAGCAACTACGAGCAGTACTTC
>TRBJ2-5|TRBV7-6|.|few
CASSPHQETQYF
TGTGCCAGCAGCCCCCACCAAGAGACCCAGTACTTC
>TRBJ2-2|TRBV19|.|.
CASRARTGELFF
TGTGCCAGTAGAGCAAGGACCGGGGAGCTGTTTTTT
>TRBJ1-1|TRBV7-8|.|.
CASRSRGDTEAFF
TGTGCCAGCAGGTCCAGAGGGGACACTGAAGCTTTCTTT
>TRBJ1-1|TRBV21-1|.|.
CASSKASGRGAEAFF
TGTGCCAGCAGCAAAGCAAGCGGCAGGGGGGCCGAAGCTTTCTTT
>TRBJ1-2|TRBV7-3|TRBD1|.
CASSPDRGRGYTF
TGTGCCAGCAGCCCAGACAGGGGGCGCGGCTACACCTTC
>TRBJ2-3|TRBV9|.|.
CASSVGGIDTQYF
TGTGCCAGCAGCGTAGGGGGGATAGATACGCAGTATTTT
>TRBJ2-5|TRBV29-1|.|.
CSGAQDSETQYF
TGCAGCGGGGCCCAGGATTCAGAGACCCAGTACTTC
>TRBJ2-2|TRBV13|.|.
CASSPSTANTGELFF
TGTGCCAGCAGCCCGTCGACAGCGAACACCGGGGAGCTGTTTTTT
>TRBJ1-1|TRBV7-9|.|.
CASSSQQKLNTEAFF
TGTGCCAGCAGCTCACAACAAAAGTTGAACACTGAAGCTTTCTTT
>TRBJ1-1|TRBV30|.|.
CAWSALKTGVGTEAFF
TGTGCCTGGAGTGCCCTCAAAACGGGGGTAGGGACTGAAGCTTTCTTT
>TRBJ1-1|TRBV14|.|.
CASSQRAGAGEAFF
TGTGCCAGCAGCCAAAGGGCAGGGGCGGGTGAAGCTTTCTTT
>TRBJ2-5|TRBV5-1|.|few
CASSLIPNGETQYF
TGCGCCAGCAGCTTAATCCCGAACGGGGAGACCCAGTACTTC